This entry features one T cell receptor beta chain sequence. The data belong to a study of spatial heterogeneity in lung cancer. MiXCR, applied by TCRdb to the 5' RACE reads, yields one record per CDR3 protein. The table lists tens of thousands of distinct CDR3 sequences, about 12% of them singletons. The time point: sample taken at primary tumor resection. The CDR3 is 13 amino acids. The germline V gene encodes CDR1 SNHLY and CDR2 FYNNEI. Trimming left V 5 bases short and J 7 bases short, with 14 bases between. The rearrangement uses TRBV2 and TRBJ1-2; D remains ambiguous. The sample in question was PBMCs, obtained at surgery. The sequence came from a male donor with early-stage non-small cell lung cancer. CDR3 residues: CASSTQLEAGYTF. The CDR3 bases are TGTGCCAGCAGTACACAATTGGAAGCTGGCTACACCTTC.